This T cell receptor beta chain was recorded in a study of cytomegalovirus exposure and HLA in healthy donors. The germline gives CDR1 SGHAT, CDR2 FQNNGV. CDR3 size: 15 residues. The J segment lost 1 base and the V segment lost 4 bases, leaving 2 bases of the junction unmatched. Study outcomes and limitations: It was fewer than 200 TCR beta chains that were listed as cytomegalovirus-associated.

The PCR employed 60 Vbeta primers together with 13 Jbeta primers. Data came from immunoSEQ multiplex PCR; TCRdb stores just in-frame clones and leaves some out. The sample lists about 190,000 clones; around three quarters were seen once. This clone was detected once. Its antigen is not known. The sample consisted of PBMCs. This rearrangement joins TRBV11-2 to TRBJ2-7, with 12 bases matching TRBD2. This receptor was identified in a boy under 18 in good health and CMV-seronegative. The CDR3 region has the DNA TGTGCCAGCAGCTGGACTAGCGGGAAATCCTACGAGCAGTACTTC. Translating gives CASSWTSGKSYEQYF.